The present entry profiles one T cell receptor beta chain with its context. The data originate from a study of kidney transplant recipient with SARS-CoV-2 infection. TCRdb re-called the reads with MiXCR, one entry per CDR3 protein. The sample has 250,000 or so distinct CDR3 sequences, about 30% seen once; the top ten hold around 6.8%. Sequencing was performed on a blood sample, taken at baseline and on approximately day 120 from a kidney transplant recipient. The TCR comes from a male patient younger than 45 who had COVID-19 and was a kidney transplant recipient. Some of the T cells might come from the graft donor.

The CDR3 DNA reads TGTGCCAGCATTCCTCGGGGCTACGAGCAGTACTTC. The encoded protein is CASIPRGYEQYF. This chain links TRBV6-2 or TRBV6-3 with TRBJ2-7, with D tentatively TRBD2 (5 bases). V was trimmed by 7 bases and J by 3 bases, leaving 10 bases between them. The germline V gene has CDR1 MNHEY and CDR2 SVGEGT. The CDR3 totals 12 residues.